This T cell receptor (beta chain) comes out of a study of blood T cell repertoires in COVID-19. Study as a whole: From the United States, Italy and Spain came samples of acute and convalescent COVID-19. Sources were T cells, B-cell-depleted T cells, or PBMCs; the material itself was cDNA or gDNA.

Authors' analysis steps: For nucleated cells, counts were estimated from reference gene primer amplification. Using immunoSEQ multiplex PCR, the repertoire was profiled, and TCRdb retains in-frame clones only, with some absent. V and J calls and clone size come straight from that table; D and trimming were deduced from the DNA. The table includes 200,000 to 250,000 clones, more than 75% detected once. CDR1 is SGHRS and CDR2 is YFSETQ in the germline V gene. Trimming removed 3 bases at V and 0 bases at J, with 10 bases between. The CDR3 is made up of 14 amino acids. V gene TRBV5-1 combines with J gene TRBJ2-7; D not resolved. Input material: peripheral blood. The receptor was derived from a human donor in a cohort sampled during active COVID-19. The CDR3 protein is CASSSRSSSYEQYF. The CDR3 DNA reads as TGCGCCAGCAGCTCCCGATCCAGCTCCTACGAGCAGTACTTC.